This TCR beta chain was captured by sequencing in a study of shared clonotypes between healthy human individuals. Study as a whole: Donors consisted of two women and a few men between 18 and 49.

Some clones are missing from TCRdb's copy, which holds only in-frame ones; the method was immunoSEQ multiplex PCR. The table shows more than 550,000 clones, with roughly 91% occurring only once. The CDR3 is 19 residues long. Germline values: CDR1 WSHSY, CDR2 SAAADI. Trimming pared 0 bases from V and 0 bases from J, leaving 20 bases between. Participating donors were healthy, HIV-negative adults free of recent acute infections or vaccinations. Findings and limits, study-wide: Against clonotypes common to all four donors, non-shared ones had lower generation probabilities.

As for this clone: Antigen unknown.

The receptor was isolated from a man aged 18 to 35 in good health. Some clones in this sample may be carry-over from other donors' samples. Material for sequencing was memory CD8+ T cells from PBMCs. Stated subset: CD45RO+ cells pooled with CCR7-negative TemRA cells. This chain uses TRBV10-2 with TRBJ1-1, with D hard to call. In DNA form, the CDR3 reads TGCGCCAGCAGTGAGTCGTACCCGCCAGGCCGCGGATTGAACACTGAAGCTTTCTTT. Translation: CASSESYPPGRGLNTEAFF.